The 16 T cell receptor beta chains below come from one sample, sequenced in a study of blood T cell repertoires in COVID-19. Only in-frame clones appear in the TCRdb table, and some are missing; sequencing was by immunoSEQ multiplex PCR. The sample has some 100,000 clones; roughly four fifths are singletons. Sequencing input: peripheral blood. The receptors were gathered from a human donor in a cohort sampled during active COVID-19.

The rearrangement links TRBV7-3 to TRBJ2-2, with D possibly matching TRBD1 (6 bases). CDR1 and CDR2 (germline): SGHTA, FQGTGA. The CDR3 is made up of 13 amino acids. Trimming cost V 2 bases and J 6 bases, with 7 bases left between them. This chain's CDR3 is CASSLHRAGELFF. CDR3 nucleotide sequence: TGTGCCAGCAGCTTACACAGGGCCGGGGAGCTGTTTTTT. The complete variable domain, with remaining parts taken from reference TRBV7-3 and TRBJ2-2, reads GAGVSQTPSNKVTEKGKYVELRCDPISGHTALYWYRQSLGQGPEFLIYFQGTGAADDSGLPNDRFFAVRPEGSVSTLKIQRTERGDSAVYLCASSLHRAGELFFGEGSRLTVL.

The chain joins TRBV30 to TRBJ1-5; D is perhaps TRBD1 (5 bases). The V and J ends lost 1 base and 5 bases respectively, with 9 bases between them. Germline V gene data show CDR1 as GTSNPN and CDR2 as SVGIG (reference sequence). The CDR3 contains 13 residues. The CDR3: CAWSAGYDQPQHF. In DNA, the CDR3 is TGTGCCTGGAGTGCAGGGTACGATCAGCCCCAGCATTTT.

The chain employs TRBV19 and TRBJ2-7; weak D call: TRBD1 (6 bases). Germline CDR1 reads LNHDA; CDR2 reads SQIVND (reference sequence). V lost 4 bases and J 9 bases, leaving 10 bases between the germline ends. This CDR3 has 11 residues. The chain's CDR3 is CASSRDKTQYF. For the CDR3, the DNA is TGTGCCAGTAGTAGGGACAAGACGCAGTACTTC.

The chain recombines TRBV7-2 with TRBJ1-6; 8 bases agree with TRBD1. The length of the CDR3 is 15 residues. V was clipped by 2 bases and J by 9 bases; unmatched bases: 6. Germline loops: CDR1 SGHTA, CDR2 FQGNSA. The CDR3 nucleotides read TGTGCCAGCAGCTTAAGAGGACAGGGTAGTTCACCCCTCCACTTT. Its protein is CASSLRGQGSSPLHF.

This chain joins TRBV5-1 and TRBJ2-7; 9 positions agree with TRBD2. Looked up from germline, CDR1 is SGHRS and CDR2 is YFSETQ. V trimming: 6 bases; J trimming: 6 bases; junction bases outside the gene matches: 7. CDR3 size: 13 residues. CDR3 amino acids: CASTLAGFSEQYF. CDR3 in DNA: TGCGCCAGCACCCTAGCGGGGTTTAGCGAGCAGTACTTC.

The V call is TRBV5-1, the J call TRBJ1-4; D uncertain. CDR3 length equals 17 residues. From germline, CDR1 is SGHRS and CDR2 YFSETQ. V lost 0 bases to trimming and J lost 0 bases, with 12 bases between them. CDR3 nucleotides: TGCGCCAGCAGCTTGGAGGCAGGATTTCCAACTAATGAAAAACTGTTTTTT. It codes for CASSLEAGFPTNEKLFF.

This clone showed up just once. The rearrangement joins TRBV15 to TRBJ1-5; D is unresolved. CDR3 length equals 15 residues. CDR1 LNHNV and CDR2 YYDKDF come from the germline V gene (reference sequence). V shed 1 base and J shed 10 bases, with 17 bases lying between them. The CDR3 bases are TGTGCCACCAGCAGAGGGGAGTGGGTGGGGAGCCCCCAGCATTTT. Its protein is CATSRGEWVGSPQHF.

This chain joins TRBV9 and TRBJ1-3; D remains unclear. The CDR3 contains 17 residues. Looked up from germline, CDR1 is SGDLS and CDR2 is YYNGEE. With 3 bases removed from V and 0 bases from J, the gap between germline ends came to 16 bases. The CDR3 DNA follows: TGTGCCAGCAGCGGGGGAGGGCAGCCAAACTCTGGAAACACCATATATTTT. Protein product: CASSGGGQPNSGNTIYF.

V gene TRBV18 combines with J gene TRBJ2-2; D ambiguous. CDR1 is KGHSH, CDR2 LQKENI, per germline. The CDR3 totals 14 residues. Trimming took 4 bases from V and 3 from J, leaving 9 bases between them. DNA for the CDR3: TGTGCCAGCTCACGTAACACCGACACCGGGGAGCTGTTTTTT. Protein sequence: CASSRNTDTGELFF.

V gene TRBV2 combines with J gene TRBJ1-4; D is unclear. Between the trimmed V and J ends, which lost 8 bases and 3 bases, there was a span of 10 bases. CDR3 size: 13 residues. Germline-derived CDR1 and CDR2 are SNHLY and FYNNEI. As DNA, the CDR3 is TGTGCCAGCTATGCGGCAGCTAATGAAAAACTGTTTTTT. It encodes CASYAAANEKLFF.

The chain uses TRBV18 and TRBJ2-5; possible D gene TRBD2, 5 bases. With 5 bases removed from V and 2 bases from J, the gap between germline ends came to 15 bases. The CDR3 has 15 residues. The germline V gene has CDR1 KGHSH and CDR2 LQKENI. This CDR3 is CASSSFTGKQETQYF. Written as DNA, the CDR3 is TGTGCCAGCTCATCGTTTACCGGGAAACAAGAGACCCAGTACTTC.

As DNA, the CDR3 is TGTGCCAGCAGTTTAGAGCGCTACAATGAGCAGTTCTTC. It codes for CASSLERYNEQFF. The gene calls are TRBV12-3 or TRBV12-4 and TRBJ2-1; no clear D. Deletions cut 1 base from V and 3 bases from J, with 4 bases between. The CDR3 extends over 13 amino acids.

In nucleotides, the CDR3 is TGCGCCAGCAGCACGGGACAGAACACCGGGGAGCTGTTTTTT. The encoded protein is CASSTGQNTGELFF. This sequence joins TRBV10-1 and TRBJ2-2, with a tentative D call TRBD1 (6 bases). CDR1 is WNHNN, CDR2 SYGVQD, per germline (reference sequence). The CDR3 contains 14 residues. Trimming cost V 6 bases and J 1 base, with 9 bases left between them.

The chain has TRBV6-5 and TRBJ1-1, with D possibly being TRBD1 (6 bases). CDR1 is MNHEY, CDR2 SVGAGI, per germline. The CDR3 totals 13 residues. With 4 bases removed from V and 4 bases from J, the gap between germline ends came to 10 bases. CDR3 residues: CASSSNRVTEAFF. The CDR3 bases are TGTGCCAGCAGTTCAAACAGGGTCACTGAAGCTTTCTTT.

The chain combines TRBV4-2 with TRBJ1-4; 11 nucleotides align to TRBD1. The J segment lost 7 bases and the V segment lost 4 bases, leaving 5 bases of the junction unmatched. This CDR3 comprises 15 residues. From germline, CDR1 is LGHNA and CDR2 YNFKEQ. The CDR3 DNA is TGTGCCAGCAGCCCGCGGACAGGGGGCTTTGAAAAACTGTTTTTT. Translating gives CASSPRTGGFEKLFF.

This rearrangement joins TRBV18 to TRBJ2-3; TRBD2 agrees at 10 bases. In germline, CDR1 is KGHSH, CDR2 LQKENI. CDR3 length equals 18 residues. Unmatched junction bases numbered 12, after V lost 5 bases and J lost 1 base. In DNA, the CDR3 is TGTGCCAGCTCATCTCAGAGCGGGGGGGCAGGGCGCACAGATACGCAGTATTTT. It yields the protein CASSSQSGGAGRTDTQYF.